This T cell receptor beta chain came from a study of blood T cell repertoires in COVID-19. Data came from immunoSEQ multiplex PCR; TCRdb stores just in-frame clones and leaves some out. The table includes fewer than 200,000 clones, roughly four fifths detected once. The CDR3 contains 12 residues. Looked up from germline, CDR1 is SGHRS and CDR2 is YFSETQ. V gave up 6 bases and J gave up 1 base, with 7 bases separating them. The rearrangement links TRBV5-1 to TRBJ1-2; D is undetermined. The sequence derives from a human donor in a cohort sampled during active COVID-19. The specimen was peripheral blood. The CDR3 spells CASTGSNYGYTF. DNA for the CDR3: TGCGCCAGCACCGGGAGTAACTATGGCTACACCTTC.